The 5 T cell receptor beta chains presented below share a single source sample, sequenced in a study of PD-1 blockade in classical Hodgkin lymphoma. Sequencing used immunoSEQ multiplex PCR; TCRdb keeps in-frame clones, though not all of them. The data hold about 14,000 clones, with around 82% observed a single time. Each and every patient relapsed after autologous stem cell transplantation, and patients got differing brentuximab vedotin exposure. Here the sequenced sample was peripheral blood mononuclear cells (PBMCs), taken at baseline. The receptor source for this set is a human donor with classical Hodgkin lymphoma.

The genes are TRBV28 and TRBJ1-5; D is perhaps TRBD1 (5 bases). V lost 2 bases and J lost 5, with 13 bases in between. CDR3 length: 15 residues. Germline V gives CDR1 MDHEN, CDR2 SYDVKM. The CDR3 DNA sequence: TGTGCCAGCAGTTTACCGGGGCCCCTGTATCAGCCCCAGCATTTT. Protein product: CASSLPGPLYQPQHF.

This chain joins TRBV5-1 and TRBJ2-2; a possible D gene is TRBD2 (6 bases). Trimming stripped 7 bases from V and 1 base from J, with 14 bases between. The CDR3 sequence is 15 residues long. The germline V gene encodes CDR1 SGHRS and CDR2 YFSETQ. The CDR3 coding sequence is TGCGCCAGCGGTCCGGGGGAGATGAACACCGGGGAGCTGTTTTTT. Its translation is CASGPGEMNTGELFF.

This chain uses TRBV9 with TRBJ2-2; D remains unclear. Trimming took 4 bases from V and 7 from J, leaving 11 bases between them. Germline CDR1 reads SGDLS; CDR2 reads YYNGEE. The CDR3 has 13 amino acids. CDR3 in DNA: TGTGCCAGCAGCCACGGTGGGCTCGGGGAGCTGTTTTTT. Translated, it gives CASSHGGLGELFF.

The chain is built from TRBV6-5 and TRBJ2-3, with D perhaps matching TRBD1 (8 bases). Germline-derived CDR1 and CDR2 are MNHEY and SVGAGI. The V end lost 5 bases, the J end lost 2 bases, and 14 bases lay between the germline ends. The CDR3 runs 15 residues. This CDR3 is CASSLQGGFTDTQYF. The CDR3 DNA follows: TGTGCCAGCAGTCTACAGGGGGGGTTCACAGATACGCAGTATTTT.

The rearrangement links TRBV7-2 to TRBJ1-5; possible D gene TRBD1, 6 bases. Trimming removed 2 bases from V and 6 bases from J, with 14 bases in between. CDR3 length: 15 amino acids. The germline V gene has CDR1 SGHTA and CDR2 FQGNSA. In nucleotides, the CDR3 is TGTGCCAGCAGCTTAATGGGGGCGCGGACTCAGCCCCAGCATTTT. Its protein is CASSLMGARTQPQHF.